These T cell receptor beta chains were read from a single sample in a study of blood T cell repertoires in COVID-19. This table comes from immunoSEQ multiplex PCR, and its TCRdb copy is limited to in-frame clones, with some not included. Of over 150,000 clones detected, under 95% appear once; the ten largest clones hold less than 0.6%. The sample was peripheral blood. The receptor set was obtained from a man in his forties or fifties with acute or convalescent COVID-19. Both conserved end residues are part of each CDR3. The order of the fields is clone size, V gene, D gene, J gene, CDR3 protein, CDR3 DNA. D genes are given only for firm matches. The listing skips clone size in some rows; elsewhere it reads once, few, many or a size class.

>.|TRBV3-1/TRBV3-2|.|TRBJ1-1
CASSQGEGWNAEAFF
TGTGCCAGCAGCCAAGGGGAGGGGTGGAACGCTGAAGCTTTCTTT
>.|TRBV18|.|TRBJ1-3
CASSLELAVASGNTIYF
TGTGCCAGCTCACTCGAACTGGCGGTGGCCTCTGGAAACACCATATATTTT
>few|TRBV6-5|TRBD1|TRBJ1-3
CASKTGTGSFRIYF
TGTGCCAGCAAAACCGGGACAGGGTCCTTCAGAATATATTTT
>once|TRBV4-1|TRBD2|TRBJ2-3
CASSPGLAGTDTQYF
TGCGCCAGCAGCCCGGGACTAGCGGGCACAGATACGCAGTATTTT
>once|TRBV5-8|.|TRBJ2-1
CASSLQGLYNEQFF
TGTGCCAGCAGCTTGCAGGGGTTATACAATGAGCAGTTCTTC
>.|TRBV7-6|TRBD2|TRBJ2-1
CASSLETGGRNEQFF
TGTGCCAGCAGCTTAGAGACGGGAGGTAGAAATGAGCAGTTCTTC
>.|TRBV27|TRBD2|TRBJ2-2
CASRISGSGVAGELFF
TGTGCCAGCAGAATTAGCGGGAGTGGCGTGGCCGGGGAGCTGTTTTTT
>.|TRBV2|.|TRBJ1-3
CASNQGYSGNTIYF
TGTGCCAGCAATCAGGGCTACTCTGGAAACACCATATATTTT
>.|TRBV7-2|TRBD2|TRBJ2-2
CASSPTLATGGTGELFF
TGTGCCAGCAGCCCGACCCTAGCGACGGGGGGGACCGGGGAGCTGTTTTTT
>.|TRBV5-1|.|TRBJ1-1
CASSRLTGMGTEAFF
TGCGCCAGCAGTCGGCTTACAGGGATGGGCACTGAAGCTTTCTTT
>.|TRBV7-9|TRBD1|TRBJ1-6
CASSLAGTGPNSPLHF
TGTGCCAGCAGCTTAGCCGGGACAGGTCCTAATTCACCCCTCCACTTT
>.|TRBV18|TRBD1|TRBJ1-4
CASSPEDRAEKLFF
TGTGCCAGCTCACCAGAAGACAGGGCTGAAAAACTGTTTTTT
>.|TRBV19|TRBD2|TRBJ2-1
CASYSGRWGSSYNEQFF
TGTGCCAGCTATAGCGGGAGGTGGGGGAGCTCCTACAATGAGCAGTTCTTC
>.|TRBV19|.|TRBJ1-1
CASSNDPAARANTEAFF
TGTGCCAGTAGTAACGACCCCGCGGCCAGGGCGAACACTGAAGCTTTCTTT
>.|TRBV5-4|.|TRBJ1-3
CASSRQVGNTIYF
TGTGCCAGCAGCCGTCAGGTGGGAAACACCATATATTTT
>few|TRBV2|.|TRBJ1-3
CASSGLSGNTIYF
TGTGCCAGCAGCGGACTGAGTGGAAACACCATATATTTT
>.|TRBV30|TRBD1|TRBJ1-1
CAWATGTGVNTEAFF
TGTGCCTGGGCGACCGGGACAGGGGTGAACACTGAAGCTTTCTTT
>.|TRBV19|.|TRBJ2-7
CASRPKDSRSSYEQYF
TGTGCCAGTAGACCGAAGGACAGCCGATCCTCCTACGAGCAGTACTTC
>.|TRBV7-9|.|TRBJ2-3
CASAPKAQAQYF
TGTGCCAGCGCCCCCAAGGCTCAGGCGCAGTATTTT
>once|TRBV6-5|TRBD1|TRBJ1-1
CASSKDRRGTEAFF
TGTGCCAGCAGTAAGGACAGGAGGGGGACTGAAGCTTTCTTT
>.|TRBV7-6|TRBD2|TRBJ2-7
CASSPSGVPAGVYEQYF
TGTGCCAGCAGCCCCAGTGGGGTCCCAGCGGGAGTTTACGAGCAGTACTTC
>.|TRBV18|TRBD2|TRBJ2-1
CASSPSGVSYNEQFF
TGTGCCAGCTCACCCAGCGGGGTCTCCTACAATGAGCAGTTCTTC